The source of this TCR beta chain is a study of T cell responses to AZD1222 COVID-19 vaccine. In regard to this clone: As yet, its antigen is unknown.

The CDR3 has 13 residues. Germline assignment: CDR1 MDHEN and CDR2 SYDVKM. Trimming left V 10 bases short and J 1 base short, with 10 bases between. Here immunoSEQ multiplex PCR was the method, and the copy in TCRdb shows in-frame clones only, minus some. The sample includes tens of thousands of clones, about 92% of them seen just once. Study-wide findings and caveats: The number of AZD1222 recipients seropositive at baseline was only five to seven.

The chain recombines TRBV28 with TRBJ2-2, with D perhaps matching TRBD1 or TRBD2 (5 bases each). The source is an adult in good health. The sequencing here drew on peripheral blood, taken on day 0 of AZD1222 vaccination. The CDR3 reads CATTGRNTGELFF. The CDR3 DNA reads as TGTGCCACCACGGGACGGAACACCGGGGAGCTGTTTTTT.